Listed below are T cell receptor beta chains from one sample, sequenced in a study of CD8 T cells in Susac syndrome. TCRdb redid the calling of the immunoSEQ multiplex PCR reads with MiXCR, one entry per CDR3 protein. This sample has about 300,000 distinct CDR3 sequences; around 85% occur once, and the top ten carry roughly 0.21%. The specimen sequenced was CD8+ T cells from PBMCs. The receptors were gathered from a human donor with multiple sclerosis. CDR3s include the opening cysteine and the closing phenylalanine or tryptophan. The D gene is left open where the match is weak.

cdr3_aa | j_call | v_call | d_call
CSAREVETSGVYNEQFF | TRBJ2-1 | TRBV20-1 | TRBD2
CASSPPTGMNTEAFF | TRBJ1-1 | TRBV28 | -
CASSQVLPNTIYF | TRBJ1-3 | TRBV4-3 | -
CASSSTYLASASNTGELFF | TRBJ2-2 | TRBV5-5 | -
CASSLGAGGLGGYTF | TRBJ1-2 | TRBV5-6 | -
CASSFPRSGGGRAYEQYF | TRBJ2-7 | TRBV11-2 | TRBD2
CASSLAGPGQGAEQYF | TRBJ2-7 | TRBV28 | TRBD1
CASRGQGQETQYF | TRBJ2-5 | TRBV5-4 | TRBD1
CASSLIAGGPYEQYF | TRBJ2-7 | TRBV13 | TRBD2
CATSDLVAAGEQFF | TRBJ2-1 | TRBV24-1 | TRBD2
CASGTTMTGSYNEQFF | TRBJ2-1 | TRBV4-1 | -
CASSEGEGGLDSSYEQYF | TRBJ2-7 | TRBV2 | TRBD2
CASSWTLDGGFYGYTF | TRBJ1-2 | TRBV27 | -
CASSQENDLNTEAFF | TRBJ1-1 | TRBV4-3 | -
CASSAREQGPAYNEQFF | TRBJ2-1 | TRBV6-2/TRBV6-3 | -
CASSWDYEQYF | TRBJ2-7 | TRBV6-1 | -
CATETSYNEQFF | TRBJ2-1 | TRBV2 | -
CAITSGGHSYEQYF | TRBJ2-7 | TRBV10-3 | TRBD2
CASRPTVAGYTGELFF | TRBJ2-2 | TRBV7-7 | -
CASSLVSGSNNEQFF | TRBJ2-1 | TRBV7-9 | TRBD2
CASSVAWGIYEQYF | TRBJ2-7 | TRBV9 | -
CASSEEGNTEAFF | TRBJ1-1 | TRBV10-1 | -
CSARTEITSSSQAHTDTQYF | TRBJ2-3 | TRBV20-1 | -
CASSASLAVQETQYF | TRBJ2-5 | TRBV2 | TRBD2
CASSLTGTTDTQYF | TRBJ2-3 | TRBV28 | -
CASSVTGRQPQHF | TRBJ1-5 | TRBV5-1 | -
CASSPRGGGSTEAFF | TRBJ1-1 | TRBV28 | TRBD1
CASSLAGREAPSDGYTF | TRBJ1-2 | TRBV5-1 | -
CASNPHGADTEAFF | TRBJ1-1 | TRBV27 | -
CSASTYEQYF | TRBJ2-7 | TRBV20-1 | -
CASRNPRLAGRETQYF | TRBJ2-5 | TRBV2 | TRBD2
CASSYWQRGTEAFF | TRBJ1-1 | TRBV6-5 | -
CASTRDYGGTYEQYF | TRBJ2-7 | TRBV6-2/TRBV6-3 | -
CASSLDAVTSGYGYTF | TRBJ1-2 | TRBV11-2 | -
CAWTGGLQMNTEAFF | TRBJ1-1 | TRBV30 | -
CASSPRAGRDTEAFF | TRBJ1-1 | TRBV7-6 | -
CASSQDGQGRTDTQYF | TRBJ2-3 | TRBV4-2 | TRBD1
CASSASPSLEQFF | TRBJ2-1 | TRBV19 | -
CSARVLSLTSYEQYF | TRBJ2-7 | TRBV20-1 | -
CAISEWDIGNTIYF | TRBJ1-3 | TRBV10-3 | -
CASSQRAGGLQETQYF | TRBJ2-5 | TRBV7-9 | -
CASSARTGGAGTEAFF | TRBJ1-1 | TRBV7-3 | TRBD1
CACGPAPNYGYTF | TRBJ1-2 | TRBV30 | -
CASSQGPGLANNEQFF | TRBJ2-1 | TRBV3-1 | -
CASSSYRQGLNEAFF | TRBJ1-1 | TRBV7-9 | TRBD1
CASSLGYSYSGNTIYF | TRBJ1-3 | TRBV28 | -
CASSEQDRAGEQYF | TRBJ2-7 | TRBV3-1 | TRBD1
CAWSEQGNTEAFF | TRBJ1-1 | TRBV30 | -
CASSFSGQGATYEQYF | TRBJ2-7 | TRBV27 | TRBD1
CASSEYGADGEQFF | TRBJ2-1 | TRBV25-1 | -
CASSETQGVGEKLFF | TRBJ1-4 | TRBV10-1 | -
CASSFGTGATEAFF | TRBJ1-1 | TRBV14 | TRBD1